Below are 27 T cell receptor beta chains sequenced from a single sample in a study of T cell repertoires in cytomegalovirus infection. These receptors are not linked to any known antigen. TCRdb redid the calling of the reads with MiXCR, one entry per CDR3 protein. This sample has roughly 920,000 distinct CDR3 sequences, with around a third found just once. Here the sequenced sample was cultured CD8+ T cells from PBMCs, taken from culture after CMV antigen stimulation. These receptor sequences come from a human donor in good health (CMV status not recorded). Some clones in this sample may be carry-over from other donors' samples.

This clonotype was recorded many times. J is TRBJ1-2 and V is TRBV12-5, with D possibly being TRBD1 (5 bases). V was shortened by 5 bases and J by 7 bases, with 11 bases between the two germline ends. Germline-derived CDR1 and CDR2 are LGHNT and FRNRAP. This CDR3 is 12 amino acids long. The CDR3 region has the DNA TGTGCTAGTGGTCCTGAGCAGGGTGGCTACACCTTC. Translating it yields CASGPEQGGYTF.

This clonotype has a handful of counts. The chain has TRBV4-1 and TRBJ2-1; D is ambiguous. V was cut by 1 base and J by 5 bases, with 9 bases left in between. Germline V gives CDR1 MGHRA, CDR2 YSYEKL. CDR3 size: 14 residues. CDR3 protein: CASSQADLDNEQFF. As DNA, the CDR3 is TGCGCCAGCAGCCAAGCGGACCTAGACAATGAGCAGTTCTTC.

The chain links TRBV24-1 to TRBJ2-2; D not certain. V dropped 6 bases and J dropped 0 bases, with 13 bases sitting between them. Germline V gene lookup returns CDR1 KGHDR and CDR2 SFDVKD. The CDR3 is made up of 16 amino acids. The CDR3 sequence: CATSSATPSNTGELFF. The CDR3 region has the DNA TGTGCCACCAGTAGCGCTACCCCTTCGAACACCGGGGAGCTGTTTTTT.

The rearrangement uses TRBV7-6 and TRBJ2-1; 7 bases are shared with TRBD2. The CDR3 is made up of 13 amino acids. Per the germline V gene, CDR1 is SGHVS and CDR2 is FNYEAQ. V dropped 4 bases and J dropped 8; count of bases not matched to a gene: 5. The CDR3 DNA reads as TGTGCCAGCAGCTATGGGGGAGGGTATGAGCAGTTCTTC. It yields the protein CASSYGGGYEQFF.

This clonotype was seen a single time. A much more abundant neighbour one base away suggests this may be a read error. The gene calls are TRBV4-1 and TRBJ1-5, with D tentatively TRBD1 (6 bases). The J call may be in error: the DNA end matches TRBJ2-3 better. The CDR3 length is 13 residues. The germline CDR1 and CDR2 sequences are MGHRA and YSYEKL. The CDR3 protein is CASSQGGGQPQYF. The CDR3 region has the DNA TGCGCCAGCAGCCAAGGGGGCGGACAGCCCCAGTATTTT.

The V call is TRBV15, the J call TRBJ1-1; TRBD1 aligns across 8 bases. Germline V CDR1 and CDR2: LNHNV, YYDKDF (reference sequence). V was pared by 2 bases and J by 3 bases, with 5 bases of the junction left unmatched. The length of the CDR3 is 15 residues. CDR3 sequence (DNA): TGTGCCACCAGCAGACAGGGGGCTGAATACACTGAAGCTTTCTTT. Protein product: CATSRQGAEYTEAFF.

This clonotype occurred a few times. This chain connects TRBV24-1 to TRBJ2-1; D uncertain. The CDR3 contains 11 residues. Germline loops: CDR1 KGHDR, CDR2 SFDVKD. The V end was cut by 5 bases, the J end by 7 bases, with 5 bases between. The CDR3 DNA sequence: TGTGCCACCAGTGTCAGAAATGAGCAGTTCTTC. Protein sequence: CATSVRNEQFF.

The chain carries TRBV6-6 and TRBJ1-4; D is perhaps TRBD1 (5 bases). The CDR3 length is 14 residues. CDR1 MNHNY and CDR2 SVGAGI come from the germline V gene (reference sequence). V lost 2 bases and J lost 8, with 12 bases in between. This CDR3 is CASSYGGGAEKLFF. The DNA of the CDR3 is TGTGCCAGCAGTTACGGGGGTGGGGCGGAAAAACTGTTTTTT.

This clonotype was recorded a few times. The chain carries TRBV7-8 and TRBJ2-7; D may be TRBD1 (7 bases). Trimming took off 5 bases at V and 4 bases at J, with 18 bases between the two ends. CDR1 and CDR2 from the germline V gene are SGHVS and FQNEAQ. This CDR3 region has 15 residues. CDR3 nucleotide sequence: TGTGCCAGCAGCGTTACGGAGGGGGCGATGTACGAGCAGTACTTC. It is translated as CASSVTEGAMYEQYF. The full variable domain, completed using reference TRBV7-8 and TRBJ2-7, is GAGVSQSPRYKVAKRGQDVALRCDPISGHVSLFWYQQALGQGPEFLTYFQNEAQLDKSGLPSDRFFAERPEGSVSTLKIQRTQQEDSAVYLCASSVTEGAMYEQYFGPGTRLTVT.

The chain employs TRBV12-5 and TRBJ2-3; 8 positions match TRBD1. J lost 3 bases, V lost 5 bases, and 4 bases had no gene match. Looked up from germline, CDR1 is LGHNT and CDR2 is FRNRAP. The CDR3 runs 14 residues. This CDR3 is CASGPGQGTDTQYF. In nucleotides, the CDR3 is TGTGCTAGTGGTCCCGGACAGGGTACAGATACGCAGTATTTT.

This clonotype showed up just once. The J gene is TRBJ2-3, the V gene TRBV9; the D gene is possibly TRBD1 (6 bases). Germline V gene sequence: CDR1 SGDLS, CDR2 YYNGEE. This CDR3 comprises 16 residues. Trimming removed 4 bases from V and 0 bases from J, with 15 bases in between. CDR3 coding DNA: TGTGCCAGCAGCTCCCAGGGGATCCCTAGCACAGATACGCAGTATTTT. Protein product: CASSSQGIPSTDTQYF.

CDR3 sequence: CASSLALGPSGGLSSYNEQFF. As DNA, the CDR3 is TGCGCCAGCAGCTTGGCCTTAGGGCCTAGCGGGGGTCTGAGCTCCTACAATGAGCAGTTCTTC. This rearrangement joins TRBV5-1 to TRBJ2-1, with TRBD2 matching 10 bases. There are 21 residues in the CDR3. Germline assignment: CDR1 SGHRS and CDR2 YFSETQ. V lost 0 bases, J lost 0 bases, and 15 bases stayed unmatched.

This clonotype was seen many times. The CDR3 here is CASSVGGLNQPQHF. The CDR3 nucleotides are TGTGCCAGCAGCGTCGGGGGGTTGAATCAGCCCCAGCATTTT. The V gene is TRBV7-6, the J gene TRBJ1-5; the D gene is possibly TRBD1 (5 bases). Germline V gene data show CDR1 as SGHVS and CDR2 as FNYEAQ. V was cut by 5 bases and J by 4 bases, with 12 bases left in between. The CDR3 runs to 14 residues.

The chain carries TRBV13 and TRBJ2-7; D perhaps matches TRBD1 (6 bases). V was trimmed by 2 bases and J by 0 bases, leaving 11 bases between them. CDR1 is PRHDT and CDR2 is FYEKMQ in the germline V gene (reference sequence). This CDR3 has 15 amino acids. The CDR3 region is CASSLLGQSSYEQYF. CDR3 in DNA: TGTGCCAGCAGCTTACTAGGACAGAGCTCCTACGAGCAGTACTTC. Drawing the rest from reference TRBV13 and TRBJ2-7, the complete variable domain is AAGVIQSPRHLIKEKRETATLKCYPIPRHDTVYWYQQGPGQDPQFLISFYEKMQSDKGSIPDRFSAQQFSDYHSELNMSSLELGDSALYFCASSLLGQSSYEQYFGPGTRLTVT.

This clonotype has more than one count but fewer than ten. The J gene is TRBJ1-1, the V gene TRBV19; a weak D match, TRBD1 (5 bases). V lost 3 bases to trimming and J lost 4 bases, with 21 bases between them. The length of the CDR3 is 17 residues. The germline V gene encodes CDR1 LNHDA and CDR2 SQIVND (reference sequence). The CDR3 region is CASSIKWGGRASTEAFF. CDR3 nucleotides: TGTGCCAGTAGTATTAAATGGGGAGGCAGGGCGAGCACTGAAGCTTTCTTT.

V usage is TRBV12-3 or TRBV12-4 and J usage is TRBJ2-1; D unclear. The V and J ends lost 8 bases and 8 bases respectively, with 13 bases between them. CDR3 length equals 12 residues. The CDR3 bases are TGTGCCAGCGGCCTCGGACGGTATGAGCAGTTCTTC. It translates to CASGLGRYEQFF.

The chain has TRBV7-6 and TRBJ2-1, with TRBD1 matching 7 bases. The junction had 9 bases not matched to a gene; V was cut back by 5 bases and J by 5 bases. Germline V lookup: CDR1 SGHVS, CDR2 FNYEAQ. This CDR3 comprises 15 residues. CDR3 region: CASSHRDSPNNEQFF. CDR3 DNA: TGTGCCAGCAGCCACCGGGACAGTCCGAACAATGAGCAGTTCTTC.

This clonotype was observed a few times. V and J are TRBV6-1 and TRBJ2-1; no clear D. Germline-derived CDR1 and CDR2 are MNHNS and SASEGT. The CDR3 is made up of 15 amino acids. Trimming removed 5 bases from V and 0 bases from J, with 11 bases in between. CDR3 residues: CASSSRPSSYNEQFF. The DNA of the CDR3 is TGTGCCAGCAGTAGTAGACCAAGCTCCTACAATGAGCAGTTCTTC.

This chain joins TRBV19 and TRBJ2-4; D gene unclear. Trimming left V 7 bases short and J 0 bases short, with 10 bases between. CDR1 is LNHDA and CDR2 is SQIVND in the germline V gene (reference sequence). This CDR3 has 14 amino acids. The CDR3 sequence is CASTGRIAKNIQYF. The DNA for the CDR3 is TGTGCCAGTACGGGCAGGATAGCCAAAAACATTCAGTACTTC.

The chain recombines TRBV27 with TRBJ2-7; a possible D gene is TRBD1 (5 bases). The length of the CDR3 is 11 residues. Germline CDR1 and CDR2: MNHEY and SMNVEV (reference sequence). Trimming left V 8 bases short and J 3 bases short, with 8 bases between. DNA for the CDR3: TGTGCCAGCGGAGACAGCTACGAGCAGTACGTC. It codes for CASGDSYEQYV.

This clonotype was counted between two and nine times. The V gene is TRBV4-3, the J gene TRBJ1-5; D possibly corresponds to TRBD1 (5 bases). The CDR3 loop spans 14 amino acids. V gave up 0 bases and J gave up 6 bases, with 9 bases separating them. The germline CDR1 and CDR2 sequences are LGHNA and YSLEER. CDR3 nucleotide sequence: TGCGCCAGCAGCCAAGATTGGCAGGGTCAGCCCCAGCATTTT. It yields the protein CASSQDWQGQPQHF.

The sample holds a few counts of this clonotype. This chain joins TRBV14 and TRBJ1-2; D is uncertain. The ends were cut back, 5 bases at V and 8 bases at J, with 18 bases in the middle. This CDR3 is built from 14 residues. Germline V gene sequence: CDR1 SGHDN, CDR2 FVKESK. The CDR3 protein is CASSSTNSPRGYTF. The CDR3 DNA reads TGTGCCAGCAGCTCCACAAACAGCCCTCGCGGCTACACCTTC.

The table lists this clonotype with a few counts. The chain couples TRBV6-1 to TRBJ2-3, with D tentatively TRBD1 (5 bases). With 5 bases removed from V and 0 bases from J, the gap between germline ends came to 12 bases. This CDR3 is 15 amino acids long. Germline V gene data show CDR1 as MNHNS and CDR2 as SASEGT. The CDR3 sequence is CASSSYQGSTDTQYF. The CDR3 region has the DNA TGTGCCAGCAGTTCCTATCAGGGTAGCACAGATACGCAGTATTTT.

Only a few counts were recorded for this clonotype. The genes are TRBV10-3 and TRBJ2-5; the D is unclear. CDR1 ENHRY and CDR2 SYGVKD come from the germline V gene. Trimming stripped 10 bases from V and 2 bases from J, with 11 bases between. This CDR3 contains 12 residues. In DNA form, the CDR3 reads TGTGCCACCCCCGGGCCTCAAGAGACCCAGTACTTC. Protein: CATPGPQETQYF.

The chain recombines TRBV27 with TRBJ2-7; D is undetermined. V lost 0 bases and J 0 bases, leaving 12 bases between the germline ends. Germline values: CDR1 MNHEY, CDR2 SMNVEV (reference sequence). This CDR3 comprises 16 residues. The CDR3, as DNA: TGTGCCAGCAGTTTATCCTCGAGTTACCTCTCCTACGAGCAGTACGTC. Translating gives CASSLSSSYLSYEQYV.

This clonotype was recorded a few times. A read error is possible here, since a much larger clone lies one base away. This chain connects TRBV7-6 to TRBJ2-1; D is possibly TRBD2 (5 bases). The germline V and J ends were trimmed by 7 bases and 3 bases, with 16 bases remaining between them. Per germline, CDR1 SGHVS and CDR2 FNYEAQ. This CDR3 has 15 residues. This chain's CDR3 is CASTAGEWDYNEQFF. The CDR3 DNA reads TGTGCCAGCACCGCCGGGGAGTGGGACTACAATGAGCAGTTCTTC.

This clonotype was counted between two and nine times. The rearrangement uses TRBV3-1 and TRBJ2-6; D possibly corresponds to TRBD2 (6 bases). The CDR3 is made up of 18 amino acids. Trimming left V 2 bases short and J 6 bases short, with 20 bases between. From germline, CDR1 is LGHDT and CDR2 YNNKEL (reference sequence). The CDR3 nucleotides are TGTGCCAGCAGCCAACTCCGGGACTTTCCCTTCGAGGCCAACGTCCTGACTTTC. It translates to CASSQLRDFPFEANVLTF.